The subject of this entry is one T cell receptor (beta chain). This clonotype has only one observation. Which antigen it targets is not known. No much larger clone exists at a distance of one base, and base qualities are not known. A single read constitutes weak evidence. These data are taken from a study of glioma-infiltrating T cells (dated by TCRdb to 2016 to 2018). Turning to the overall study: Glioma tissue, non-neoplastic brain tissue and matched peripheral blood mononuclear cells were used as sources from which TCR alpha- and beta-chain repertoires were sequenced. To measure how far tissue and blood T-cell populations diverged, each tissue-infiltrating repertoire was compared against the peripheral blood repertoire of the same patient. The paired cohort was made up of three low-grade glioma patients, about 8 primary glioblastoma patients and three non-glioma patients who contributed non-neoplastic brain tissue.

The iRepertoire nested amplicon-rescue multiplex PCR (arm-PCR) platform was used to amplify TCR alpha and beta CDR3 regions from RNA. For one-step reverse transcription and amplification, about 85-450 ng of tissue mRNA or PBMC total RNA was used as input. Following bead purification, Illumina adapters were added by a secondary multiplex PCR, and the libraries were gel-purified between 200 and 400 bp. Demultiplexing relied on internal 6-nucleotide barcodes carried by the libraries. The libraries were sequenced on an Illumina MiSeq using 2x220 or 2x250 nucleotide paired-end reads. The original methods were these. Paired reads were merged using FLASH 1.2.11 and were aligned to the GRCh37 human genome using BWA-MEM, after which TRA and TRB reads were extracted. For V and J assignment, an IMGT-derived reference of cassette sequences and CDR3 motifs that included pseudogenes was used. Reads were translated in three frames, and productive CDR3s were defined as those with a C...FGXG motif and no stop codons. Unique combinations of V-J cassette pair and CDR3 amino acid sequence were defined as clonotypes. Filtering of reads was based on Hamming distance, with the threshold set by the sequence error rate of each sample in mapped regions. TCRdb's own reprocessing of the public reads used fastp at Q25 and MiXCR and kept productive beta chains. Under each unique CDR3 protein, matching rows form one entry showing the most common genes and DNA. The authors' filters were not applied to this entry. The sample table shows 170,000 or so distinct CDR3 sequences, and around 40% are seen once. About 5.2% of the sample rests with the top ten.

Broad study findings and their caveats: In non-neoplastic patients, VJ-independent divergence between tissue and blood fell below expectation, whereas in all gliomas, and especially in low-grade gliomas, the divergence rose above expectation. Group comparisons were based on small numbers of patients: three non-neoplastic, three low-grade glioma and roughly eight glioblastoma patients. Only a very small number of CDR3 sequences turned up in both tissue and blood, a result put down to high CDR3 diversity combined with limited sampling.

The CDR3 covers 16 residues, taking in both the cysteine and the phenylalanine. The kept DNA is CDR3 alone, 48 bases in frame from the first base. Looking up the germline V gene yields CDR1 MDHEN and CDR2 SYDVKM. Trimming removed 3 bases from V and 5 bases from J, leaving 19 bases between the germline ends. The clonotype was recovered from a human donor with low-grade glioma or glioblastoma, undergoing nonglioma brain surgery, or in good health (not recorded which). The sequenced sample was glioma tissue, nonneoplastic brain tissue, or PBMCs (not recorded which). The chain was built from TRBV28 and TRBJ1-2; TRBD1 is a weak D gene call, 6 bases matching. CDR3 protein: CASSFTSEGEIYGYTF. The DNA sequence is as follows: TGTGCCAGCAGTTTTACCAGCGAGGGGGAGATTTATGGCTACACCTTC.